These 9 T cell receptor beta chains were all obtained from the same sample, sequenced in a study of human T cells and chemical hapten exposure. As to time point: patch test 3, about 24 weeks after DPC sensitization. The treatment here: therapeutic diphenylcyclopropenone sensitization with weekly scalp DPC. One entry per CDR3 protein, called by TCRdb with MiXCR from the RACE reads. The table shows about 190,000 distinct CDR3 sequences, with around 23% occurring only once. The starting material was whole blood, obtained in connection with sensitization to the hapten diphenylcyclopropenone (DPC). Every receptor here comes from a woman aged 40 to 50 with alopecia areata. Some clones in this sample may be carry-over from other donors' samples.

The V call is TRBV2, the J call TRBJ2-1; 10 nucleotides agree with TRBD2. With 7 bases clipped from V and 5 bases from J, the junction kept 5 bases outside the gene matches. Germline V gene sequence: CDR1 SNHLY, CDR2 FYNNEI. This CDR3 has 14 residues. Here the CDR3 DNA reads TGTGCCAGCATGAGACTAGCGGGTAACAATGAGCAGTTCTTC. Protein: CASMRLAGNNEQFF. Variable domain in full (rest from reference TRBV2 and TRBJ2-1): EPEVTQTPSHQVTQMGQEVILRCVPISNHLYFYWYRQILGQKVEFLVSFYNNEISEKSEIFDDQFSVERPDGSNFTLKIRSTKLEDSAMYFCASMRLAGNNEQFFGPGTRLTVL.

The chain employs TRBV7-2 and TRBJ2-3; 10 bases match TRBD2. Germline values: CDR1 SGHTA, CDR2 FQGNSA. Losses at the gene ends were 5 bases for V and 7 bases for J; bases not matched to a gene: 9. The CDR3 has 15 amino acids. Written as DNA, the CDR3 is TGTGCCAGCAGCCCGAGCGGGAGGGGGAGCAATACGCAGTATTTT. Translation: CASSPSGRGSNTQYF.

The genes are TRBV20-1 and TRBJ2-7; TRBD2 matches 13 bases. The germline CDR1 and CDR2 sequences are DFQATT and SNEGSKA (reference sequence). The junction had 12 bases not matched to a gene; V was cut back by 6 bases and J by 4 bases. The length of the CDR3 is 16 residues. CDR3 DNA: TGCAGTGCCACGCCTCTGACTAGCGGGAGGTTTTACGAGCAGTACTTC. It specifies CSATPLTSGRFYEQYF.

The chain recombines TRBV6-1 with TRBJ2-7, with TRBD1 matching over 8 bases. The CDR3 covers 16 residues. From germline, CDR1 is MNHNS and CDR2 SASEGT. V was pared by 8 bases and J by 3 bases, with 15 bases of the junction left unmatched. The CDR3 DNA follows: TGTGCCAGCGGTAGGACGCTTGGACAGGGTGTCTACGAGCAGTACTTC. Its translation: CASGRTLGQGVYEQYF.

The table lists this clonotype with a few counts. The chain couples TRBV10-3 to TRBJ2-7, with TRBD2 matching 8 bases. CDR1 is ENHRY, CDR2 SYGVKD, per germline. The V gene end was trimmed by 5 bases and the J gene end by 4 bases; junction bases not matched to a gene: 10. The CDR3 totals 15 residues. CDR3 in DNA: TGTGCCATCAGTAAGAGCGGGAGTGTCGGATACGAGCAGTACTTC. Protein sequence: CAISKSGSVGYEQYF.

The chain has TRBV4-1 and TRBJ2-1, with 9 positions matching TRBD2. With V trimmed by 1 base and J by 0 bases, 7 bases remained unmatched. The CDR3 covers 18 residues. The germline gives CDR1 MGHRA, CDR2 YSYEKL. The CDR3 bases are TGCGCCAGCAGCCAAGTAGCGGGAGCCTCCAACTCCTACAATGAGCAGTTCTTC. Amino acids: CASSQVAGASNSYNEQFF.

The CDR3 DNA is TGTGCCAGCAGTGGCGACCCTGAATCTTCGTACGAGCAGTACTTC. Its protein is CASSGDPESSYEQYF. The chain has TRBV6-5 and TRBJ2-7; D is undetermined. The CDR3 runs 15 residues. CDR1 and CDR2 (germline): MNHEY, SVGAGI. Trimming cost V 5 bases and J 4 bases, with 18 bases left between them.

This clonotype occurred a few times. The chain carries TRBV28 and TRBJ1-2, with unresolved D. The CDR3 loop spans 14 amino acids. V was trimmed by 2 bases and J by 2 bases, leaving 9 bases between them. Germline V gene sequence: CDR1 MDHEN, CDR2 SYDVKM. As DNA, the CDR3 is TGTGCCAGCAGTTTAGTGGCCAACAACTATGGCTACACCTTC. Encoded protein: CASSLVANNYGYTF.

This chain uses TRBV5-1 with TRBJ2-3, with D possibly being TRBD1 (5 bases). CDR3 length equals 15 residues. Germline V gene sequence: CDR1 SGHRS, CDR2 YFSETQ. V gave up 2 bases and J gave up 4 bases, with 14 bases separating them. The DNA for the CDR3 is TGCGCCAGCAGCTTTAGCCAGCAGGGTCCAGATACGCAGTATTTT. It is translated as CASSFSQQGPDTQYF.